The 23 T cell receptor beta chains below come from one sample, sequenced in a study of blood T cells in healthy people across ages. It was with a sample-barcoded 5' primer and a J-beta primer mix that a second PCR of roughly 7 to 11 cycles was run. One entry per CDR3 protein results from TCRdb running MiXCR on the 5' RACE reads. The sample has more than 900,000 distinct CDR3 sequences; under 35% are singletons. In addition, the sample was reused for a study of T cells of mothers and their children.

Sequencing was done on a sample of blood. The receptors derive from a woman in her 40s in good health.

This clonotype showed up many times. The V and J genes are TRBV4-3 and TRBJ2-7; possibly TRBD2 for D (5 bases). CDR1 and CDR2 (germline): LGHNA, YSLEER. The V gene lost 4 bases and the J gene lost 6 bases, with 13 bases spanning the gap. The CDR3 spans 13 residues. The CDR3 region is CASSPGRGAEQYF. The CDR3 coding sequence is TGCGCCAGCAGCCCCGGCCGGGGAGCCGAGCAGTACTTC.

The rearrangement uses TRBV9 and TRBJ2-2, with 10 nucleotides matching TRBD1. The CDR3 loop spans 16 amino acids. Germline values: CDR1 SGDLS, CDR2 YYNGEE. V shed 3 bases and J 4 bases; nucleotides not matched to a gene: 6. CDR3 in DNA: TGTGCCAGCAGCGGACAGGGGGCGAGGGGCACCGGGGAGCTGTTTTTT. Protein: CASSGQGARGTGELFF.

This clonotype appeared a few times. The chain uses TRBV20-1 and TRBJ2-1; weak D call: TRBD1 (7 bases). CDR1 DFQATT and CDR2 SNEGSKA come from the germline V gene (reference sequence). The CDR3 is made up of 15 amino acids. V lost 0 bases and J lost 7, with 16 bases in between. The CDR3 DNA reads as TGCAGTGCTAGAGAGGAGGGGGCCCCAAGGAATGAGCAGTTCTTC. Translated, it gives CSAREEGAPRNEQFF.

This chain links TRBV6-1 with TRBJ1-1; tentative D call: TRBD1 (5 bases). The V and J ends lost 5 bases and 0 bases respectively, with 16 bases between them. Germline V gene sequence: CDR1 MNHNS, CDR2 SASEGT. This CDR3 has 16 residues. CDR3 sequence (DNA): TGTGCCAGCAGTCCGCGGGACCGCTCCCTGAACACTGAAGCTTTCTTT. Translated, it gives CASSPRDRSLNTEAFF.

This clonotype has more than one count but fewer than ten. V and J are TRBV5-1 and TRBJ1-4; no clear D. Trimming pared 0 bases from V and 7 bases from J, leaving 13 bases between. The germline V gene has CDR1 SGHRS and CDR2 YFSETQ. The CDR3 extends over 15 amino acids. As DNA, the CDR3 is TGCGCCAGCAGCTTGGCCGGCGGGCTCGGTGAAAAACTGTTTTTT. It translates to CASSLAGGLGEKLFF.

This clonotype was recorded a few times. This chain links TRBV12-3 or TRBV12-4 with TRBJ1-3; a weak D match, TRBD1 (6 bases). This CDR3 has 14 residues. Between the trimmed V and J ends, which lost 2 bases and 2 bases, there was a span of 7 bases. The CDR3 sequence is CASSLRGTGNTIYF. The CDR3 DNA reads TGTGCCAGCAGTTTAAGGGGGACTGGAAACACCATATATTTT.

This clonotype was seen more than once but under ten times. The chain combines TRBV29-1 with TRBJ1-1, with unresolved D. The CDR3 runs to 13 residues. From germline, CDR1 is SQVTM and CDR2 ANQGSEA. The V gene lost 4 bases and the J gene lost 12 bases, with 21 bases spanning the gap. The CDR3 sequence: CSVVPSAEGDTFF. The DNA for the CDR3 is TGCAGCGTTGTTCCATCCGCCGAGGGAGACACTTTCTTT. The full variable domain, with the rest looked up from reference TRBV29-1 and TRBJ1-1, is SAVISQKPSRDICQRGTSLTIQCQVDSQVTMMFWYRQQPGQSLTLIATANQGSEATYESGFVIDKFPISRPNLTFSTLTVSNMSPEDSSIYLCSVVPSAEGDTFFGQGTRLTVV.

The gene calls are TRBV3-1 and TRBJ2-5, with D possibly being TRBD1 or TRBD2 (6 bases each). There are 16 residues in the CDR3. Looked up from germline, CDR1 is LGHDT and CDR2 is YNNKEL (reference sequence). Trimming pared 2 bases from V and 1 base from J, leaving 14 bases between. This chain's CDR3 is CASSQNRGGGQETQYF. The CDR3 DNA reads TGTGCCAGCAGCCAAAACCGAGGGGGAGGCCAAGAGACCCAGTACTTC.

The V and J genes are TRBV24-1 and TRBJ2-1, with TRBD1 as a possible D gene (6 bases). Trimming pared 1 base from V and 4 bases from J, leaving 7 bases between. This CDR3 contains 14 residues. The V gene's germline CDR1 is KGHDR and CDR2 SFDVKD. CDR3 DNA sequence: TGTGCCACCAGTGATTTCGGACAGTACAATGAGCAGTTCTTC. It encodes CATSDFGQYNEQFF.

The chain has TRBV28 and TRBJ1-1, with D hard to call. Per the germline V gene, CDR1 is MDHEN and CDR2 is SYDVKM. The V end was cut by 2 bases, the J end by 4 bases, with 14 bases between. The length of the CDR3 is 15 residues. CDR3 sequence reads: CASSLLYGRSTEAFF. The CDR3 region has the DNA TGTGCCAGCAGTTTACTCTATGGAAGGTCCACTGAAGCTTTCTTT. The full variable domain, with the rest looked up from reference TRBV28 and TRBJ1-1, is DVKVTQSSRYLVKRTGEKVFLECVQDMDHENMFWYRQDPGLGLRLIYFSYDVKMKEKGDIPEGYSVSREKKERFSLILESASTNQTSMYLCASSLLYGRSTEAFFGQGTRLTVV.

The chain links TRBV21-1 to TRBJ2-7; the D call of TRBD1 is as the table states it, not checked on the DNA. TRBV21-1 corresponds to a pseudogene. The CDR3 loop spans 15 amino acids. CDR3 protein: CASSNWDRASYEQYF. For the CDR3, the DNA is TGTGCCAGCAGCAATTGGGACAGGGCTTCCTACGAGCAGTACTTC.

This chain uses TRBV20-1 with TRBJ1-5; no firm D call. Trimming took 6 bases from V and 3 from J, leaving 12 bases between them. Per the germline V gene, CDR1 is DFQATT and CDR2 is SNEGSKA (reference sequence). There are 13 residues in the CDR3. CDR3 nucleotides: TGCAGTGCCGGCGGCCGGATCAATCAGCCCCAGCATTTT. Protein product: CSAGGRINQPQHF.

This clonotype was detected ten times or more. The chain is built from TRBV18 and TRBJ2-7; D unclear. The germline CDR1 and CDR2 sequences are KGHSH and LQKENI. The CDR3 loop spans 15 amino acids. Between the trimmed V and J ends, which lost 4 bases and 3 bases, there was a span of 16 bases. CDR3 amino acids: CASSHAGRKDYEQYF. The CDR3 DNA reads as TGTGCCAGCTCACATGCCGGCAGGAAAGACTACGAGCAGTACTTC.

The gene calls are TRBV28 and TRBJ1-1; no firm D call. V shed 1 base and J shed 1 base, with 7 bases lying between them. Per the germline V gene, CDR1 is MDHEN and CDR2 is SYDVKM. The CDR3 is made up of 14 amino acids. The CDR3 here is CASSLSQKNTEAFF. CDR3 coding DNA: TGTGCCAGCAGTTTATCCCAGAAGAACACTGAAGCTTTCTTT.

To note about this clonotype: The junction departs from the called germline gene at one end, perhaps through a read error. The rearrangement uses TRBV7-9 and TRBJ2-7, with 7 bases fitting TRBD2. The better agreement between TRBJ2-4 and the DNA end casts doubt on the J call. Germline V gene data show CDR1 as SEHNR and CDR2 as FQNEAQ (reference sequence). The CDR3 extends over 15 amino acids. In DNA form, the CDR3 reads TGTGCCAGCAGTCGAGCGGGGCAGGGCAAAAGCATTCAGTACTTC. Protein product: CASSRAGQGKSIQYF.

The rearrangement uses TRBV7-9 and TRBJ1-2; D is ambiguous. Trimming shortened V by 5 bases and J by 8 bases, and 9 bases separated the two germline ends. Germline V gene data show CDR1 as SEHNR and CDR2 as FQNEAQ (reference sequence). The CDR3 spans 11 residues. The CDR3 DNA reads TGTGCCAGCAGCGTAGAAGGAGGCTACACCTTC. This encodes CASSVEGGYTF.

This chain's CDR3 is CASSPGTTTTYEQYF. As DNA, the CDR3 is TGCGCCAGCAGCCCCGGGACTACGACTACCTACGAGCAGTACTTC. V usage is TRBV5-1 and J usage is TRBJ2-7, with 7 bases fitting TRBD2. This CDR3 region has 15 residues. The V segment lost 4 bases and the J segment 2 bases; nucleotides outside the gene matches: 9. Germline loops: CDR1 SGHRS, CDR2 YFSETQ.

This clonotype was observed a handful of times. The rearrangement uses TRBV5-1 and TRBJ2-7; 8 nucleotides align to TRBD2. The germline CDR1 and CDR2 sequences are SGHRS and YFSETQ. This CDR3 has 16 amino acids. Unmatched junction bases numbered 11, after V lost 4 bases and J lost 2 bases. CDR3 residues: CASSSGEGAGAYEQYF. The CDR3 bases are TGCGCCAGCAGCAGCGGGGAGGGAGCGGGGGCCTACGAGCAGTACTTC.

This clonotype was seen at least ten times. CDR3 sequence: CASSHPAGGADTQYF. The CDR3 coding sequence is TGTGCCAGCAGCCATCCAGCGGGGGGGGCAGATACGCAGTATTTT. V and J are TRBV11-2 and TRBJ2-3; TRBD2 matches 10 bases. Trimming took 5 bases from V and 4 from J; bases not matched to a gene: 6. This CDR3 has 15 residues. Germline V gene sequence: CDR1 SGHAT, CDR2 FQNNGV.

This clonotype occurred many times. The CDR3 sequence: CASSSRGTEAFF. The CDR3, as DNA: TGTGCCAGCAGTTCTCGAGGGACTGAAGCTTTCTTT. The chain couples TRBV7-9 to TRBJ1-1; no reliable D call. Germline CDR1 and CDR2: SEHNR and FQNEAQ (reference sequence). CDR3 length: 12 amino acids. The V end lost 6 bases, the J end lost 5 bases, and 10 bases lay between the germline ends.

In this sample, this clonotype turned up a few times. The CDR3 reads CASRTYTGGGGEKLFF. CDR3 in DNA: TGTGCCAGCAGAACATACACAGGGGGCGGAGGAGAAAAACTGTTTTTT. This chain joins TRBV2 and TRBJ1-4, with 9 bases fitting TRBD1. Trimming took 6 bases from V and 8 from J; bases not matched to a gene: 13. In germline, CDR1 is SNHLY, CDR2 FYNNEI. The CDR3 contains 16 residues.

This clonotype appeared many times. CDR3 sequence: CASSQTLAGGEQFF. The CDR3 coding sequence is TGCGCCAGCAGCCAAACACTAGCGGGGGGTGAGCAGTTCTTC. The chain joins TRBV4-1 to TRBJ2-1; 12 bases agree with TRBD2. Per the germline V gene, CDR1 is MGHRA and CDR2 is YSYEKL. The CDR3 length is 14 residues. V gave up 2 bases and J gave up 9 bases; unmatched junction bases: 2.

The table lists this clonotype with many counts. The chain uses TRBV18 and TRBJ2-7; a weak D match, TRBD1 (5 bases). V lost 0 bases and J 4 bases, leaving 13 bases between the germline ends. CDR1 is KGHSH, CDR2 LQKENI, per germline. The CDR3 is 15 amino acids. The DNA for the CDR3 is TGTGCCAGCTCACCACCGGCAGGGATGGGTTACGAGCAGTACTTC. Its protein product is CASSPPAGMGYEQYF.